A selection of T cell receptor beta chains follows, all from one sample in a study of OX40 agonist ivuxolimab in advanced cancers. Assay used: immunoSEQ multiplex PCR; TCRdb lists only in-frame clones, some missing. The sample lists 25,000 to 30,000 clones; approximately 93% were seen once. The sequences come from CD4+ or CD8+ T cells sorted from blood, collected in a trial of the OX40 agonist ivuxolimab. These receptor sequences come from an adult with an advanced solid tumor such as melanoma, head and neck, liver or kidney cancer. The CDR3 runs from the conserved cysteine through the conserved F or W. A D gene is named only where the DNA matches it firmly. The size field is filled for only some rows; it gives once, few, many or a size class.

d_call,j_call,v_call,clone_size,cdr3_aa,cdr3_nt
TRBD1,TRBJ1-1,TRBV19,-,CASTLTGSDTEAFF,TGTGCCAGTACCCTGACAGGGAGCGACACTGAAGCTTTCTTT
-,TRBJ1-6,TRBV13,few,CASSGGNSPLHF,TGTGCCAGCAGCGGGGGTAATTCACCCCTCCACTTT
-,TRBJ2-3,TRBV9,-,CASSVGRSTDTQYF,TGTGCCAGCAGCGTAGGTCGGAGCACAGATACGCAGTATTTT
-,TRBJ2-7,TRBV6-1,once,CASRVGSFIHEQYF,TGTGCCAGCAGAGTGGGCAGTTTTATCCACGAGCAGTACTTC
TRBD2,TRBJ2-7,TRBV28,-,CASSGTSRNYEQYF,TGTGCCAGCAGTGGGACTAGCCGCAACTACGAGCAGTACTTC
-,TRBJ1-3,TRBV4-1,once,CASSQPNGNTIYF,TGCGCCAGCAGCCAGCCCAATGGAAACACCATATATTTT
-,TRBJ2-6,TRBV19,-,CASSPGQRSGANVLTF,TGTGCCAGTAGTCCGGGACAACGATCTGGGGCCAACGTCCTGACTTTC
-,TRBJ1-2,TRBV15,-,CATSRDRGGFDGYTF,TGTGCCACCAGCAGAGATCGGGGGGGTTTCGATGGCTACACCTTC
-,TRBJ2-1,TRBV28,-,CASSSNRAWQQGEHYNEQFF,TGTGCCAGCAGTTCAAACAGGGCATGGCAACAAGGGGAACACTACAATGAGCAGTTCTTC
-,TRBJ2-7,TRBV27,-,CASKWLESSYEQYF,TGTGCCAGCAAGTGGCTAGAGAGCTCCTACGAGCAGTACTTC
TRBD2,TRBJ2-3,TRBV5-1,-,CASRDPSGGAWDTQYF,TGCGCCAGCAGGGACCCTAGCGGGGGGGCCTGGGATACGCAGTATTTT
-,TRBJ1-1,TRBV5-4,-,CASSPHWEKGLGNTEAFF,TGTGCCAGCAGCCCCCATTGGGAGAAAGGCTTGGGGAACACTGAAGCTTTCTTT
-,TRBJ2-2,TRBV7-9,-,CGERAGELFF,TGTGGCGAGCGGGCCGGGGAGCTGTTTTTT
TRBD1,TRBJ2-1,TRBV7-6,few,CASSGQGGVFF,TGTGCCAGCAGCGGACAGGGAGGTGTGTTCTTC
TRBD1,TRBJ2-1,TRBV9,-,CASSAGQGVPEQFF,TGTGCCAGCAGCGCTGGACAGGGGGTACCAGAGCAGTTCTTC
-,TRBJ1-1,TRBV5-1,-,CASSLFRGRNTEAFF,TGCGCCAGCAGCTTGTTCCGGGGACGGAACACTGAAGCTTTCTTT
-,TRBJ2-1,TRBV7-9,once,CASSPRAGSQYNEQFF,TGTGCCAGCAGCCCTCGCGCCGGGTCCCAATACAATGAGCAGTTCTTC
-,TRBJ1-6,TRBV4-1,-,CATSEFGAGNSPLHF,TGCGCCACATCGGAGTTCGGGGCAGGCAATTCACCCCTCCACTTT
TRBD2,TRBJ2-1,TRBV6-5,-,CASSTLAGAYNEQFF,TGTGCCAGCAGTACGCTAGCGGGAGCTTACAATGAGCAGTTCTTC
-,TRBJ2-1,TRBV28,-,CASSLKRQRGPTNEQFF,TGTGCCAGCAGTTTAAAGAGACAGAGGGGACCGACCAATGAGCAGTTCTTC
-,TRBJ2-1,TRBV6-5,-,CASSYGQGSYNEQFF,TGTGCCAGCAGTTACGGTCAGGGGAGCTACAATGAGCAGTTCTTC
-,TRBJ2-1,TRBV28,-,CASSLPLSNEQFF,TGTGCCAGCAGTTTACCCTTGTCCAATGAGCAGTTCTTC
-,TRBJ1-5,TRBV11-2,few,CASSLVGGSNQPQHF,TGTGCCAGCAGCTTAGTTGGAGGGAGCAATCAGCCCCAGCATTTT
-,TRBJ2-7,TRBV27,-,CASSSRRRDEQYF,TGTGCCAGCAGTTCGCGGAGGCGGGACGAGCAGTACTTC
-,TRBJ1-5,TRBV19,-,CASTFTGGYSNQPQHF,TGTGCCAGCACATTCACGGGAGGCTATAGCAATCAGCCCCAGCATTTT
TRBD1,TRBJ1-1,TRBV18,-,CASSPPGQAYMNTEAFF,TGTGCCAGCTCACCACCGGGACAGGCATACATGAACACTGAAGCTTTCTTT
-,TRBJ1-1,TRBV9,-,CASSLTLGLNTEAFF,TGTGCCAGCAGCTTAACATTGGGGTTGAACACTGAAGCTTTCTTT
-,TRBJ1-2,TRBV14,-,CASSSSNYGYTF,TGTGCCAGCAGCAGCAGCAACTATGGCTACACCTTC
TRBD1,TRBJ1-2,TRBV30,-,CAWSKGQAPNYGYTF,TGTGCCTGGAGTAAGGGACAGGCGCCTAACTATGGCTACACCTTC
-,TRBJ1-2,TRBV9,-,CASTYGGGAYGYTF,TGTGCCAGCACCTACGGAGGGGGGGCCTATGGCTACACCTTC
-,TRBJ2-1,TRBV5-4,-,CASSLESPNNEQFF,TGTGCCAGCAGCTTGGAGTCACCCAACAATGAGCAGTTCTTC
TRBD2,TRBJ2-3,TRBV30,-,CAWSALAGVSDTQYF,TGTGCCTGGAGTGCGCTAGCGGGAGTAAGTGATACGCAGTATTTT
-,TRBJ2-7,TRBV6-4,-,CASSWTTPPYEQYF,TGTGCCAGCAGTTGGACAACACCTCCCTACGAGCAGTACTTC
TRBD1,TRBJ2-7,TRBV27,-,CASSLFLPQTGNEQYF,TGTGCCAGCAGTTTATTCCTCCCCCAGACAGGGAACGAGCAGTACTTC
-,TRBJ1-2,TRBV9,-,CASSVAGVPNYGYTF,TGTGCCAGCAGCGTAGCTGGGGTCCCTAACTATGGCTACACCTTC
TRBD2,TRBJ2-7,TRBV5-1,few,CASSLKATLRGGPGEQYF,TGCGCCAGCAGCTTGAAGGCCACGTTGCGGGGGGGCCCCGGGGAGCAGTACTTC
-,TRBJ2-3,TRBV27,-,CASSLWYGDTQYF,TGTGCCAGCAGTTTATGGTACGGTGATACGCAGTATTTT
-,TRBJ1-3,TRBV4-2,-,CASSQTRDIPGNTIYF,TGTGCCAGCAGCCAAACCCGGGACATTCCTGGAAACACCATATATTTT
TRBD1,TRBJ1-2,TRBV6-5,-,CASSYTGQGVGGYTF,TGTGCCAGCAGTTACACGGGACAGGGGGTGGGGGGCTACACCTTC
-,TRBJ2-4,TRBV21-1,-,CASSVRTGAKNIQYF,TGTGCCAGCAGCGTTCGCACAGGGGCCAAAAACATTCAGTACTTC
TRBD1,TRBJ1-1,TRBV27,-,CASSLSRTGNEAFF,TGTGCCAGCAGTTTATCGCGGACAGGGAACGAAGCTTTCTTT
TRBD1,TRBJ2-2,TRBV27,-,CASSRRTLSGGGELFF,TGTGCCAGCAGCCGGCGGACACTCTCAGGGGGCGGGGAGCTGTTTTTT
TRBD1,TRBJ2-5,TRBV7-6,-,CASSSFGTAQETQYF,TGTGCCAGCAGCTCCTTCGGGACAGCCCAAGAGACCCAGTACTTC
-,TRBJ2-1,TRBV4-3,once,CASSQDSPTSSYNEQFF,TGCGCCAGCAGCCAAGATTCCCCCACGAGCTCCTACAATGAGCAGTTCTTC
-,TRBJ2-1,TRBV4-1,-,CASSQVSHNEQFF,TGCGCCAGCAGCCAAGTGAGCCACAATGAGCAGTTCTTC
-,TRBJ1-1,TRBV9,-,CASSAEGGLNTEAFF,TGTGCCAGCAGCGCCGAGGGAGGCCTGAACACTGAAGCTTTCTTT
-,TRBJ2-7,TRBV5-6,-,CASSWPVDSPYEQYF,TGTGCCAGCAGCTGGCCCGTAGATTCGCCCTACGAGCAGTACTTC
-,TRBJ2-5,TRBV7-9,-,CASSLQGVETQYF,TGTGCCAGCAGCTTACAAGGGGTAGAGACCCAGTACTTC